The next 2 T cell receptor beta chains were all read from a single sample in a study of blood T cell repertoires in COVID-19. Sequenced by immunoSEQ multiplex PCR; TCRdb stores in-frame clones only, minus some. Seen here are about 340,000 clones, about 86% observed once, and the top ten hold 3.5% to 4.5%. The sequencing sample was made of PBMCs or T cells enriched from blood (not recorded which). These receptors were collected from a woman between 40 and 50 years old with acute COVID-19.

This chain joins TRBV5-1 and TRBJ2-3; D is perhaps TRBD2 (5 bases). The CDR3 runs to 13 residues. V was pared by 1 base and J by 5 bases, with 8 bases between. Germline lookup yields CDR1 SGHRS and CDR2 YFSETQ. Here the CDR3 reads CASSLLGRDTQYF. CDR3 coding DNA: TGCGCCAGCAGCTTGTTGGGGAGAGATACGCAGTATTTT.

The rearrangement uses TRBV5-1 and TRBJ1-6; D is possibly TRBD1 (5 bases). CDR3 length: 14 amino acids. Germline V lookup: CDR1 SGHRS, CDR2 YFSETQ. V lost 0 bases to trimming and J lost 5 bases, with 6 bases between them. The CDR3 sequence: CASSLDRNNSPLHF. The CDR3 nucleotides are TGCGCCAGCAGCTTGGACAGGAATAATTCACCCCTCCACTTT.